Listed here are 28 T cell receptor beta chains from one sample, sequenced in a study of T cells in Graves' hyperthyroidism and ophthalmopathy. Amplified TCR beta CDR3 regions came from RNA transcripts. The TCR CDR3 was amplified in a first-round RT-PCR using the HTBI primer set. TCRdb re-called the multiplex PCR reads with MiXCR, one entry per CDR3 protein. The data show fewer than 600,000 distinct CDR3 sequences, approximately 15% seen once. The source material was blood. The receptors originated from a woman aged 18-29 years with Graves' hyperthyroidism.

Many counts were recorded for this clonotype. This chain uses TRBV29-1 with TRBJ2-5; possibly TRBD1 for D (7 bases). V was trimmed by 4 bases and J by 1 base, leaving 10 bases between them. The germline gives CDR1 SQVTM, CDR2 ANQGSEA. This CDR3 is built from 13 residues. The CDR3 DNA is TGCAGCGTTGTGGAGGGGGCCCAAGAGACCCAGTACTTC. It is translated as CSVVEGAQETQYF.

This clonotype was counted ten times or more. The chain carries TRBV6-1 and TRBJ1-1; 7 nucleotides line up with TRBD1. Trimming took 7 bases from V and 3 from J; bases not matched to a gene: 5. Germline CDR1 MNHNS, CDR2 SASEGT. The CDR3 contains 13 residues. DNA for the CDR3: TGTGCCAGCACGAGGGGGCTCCACACTGAAGCTTTCTTT. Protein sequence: CASTRGLHTEAFF.

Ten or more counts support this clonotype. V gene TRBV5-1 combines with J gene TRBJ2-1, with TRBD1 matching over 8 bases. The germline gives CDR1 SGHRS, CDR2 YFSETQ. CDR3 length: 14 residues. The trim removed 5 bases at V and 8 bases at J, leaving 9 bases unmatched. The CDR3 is CASRAGQVIDEQFF. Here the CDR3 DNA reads TGCGCCAGCAGGGCGGGACAGGTAATCGATGAGCAGTTCTTC.

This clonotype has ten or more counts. CDR3 bases: TGTGCCAGCAGGGGGGACTTCCGCCGCGGGTCCTACGAGCAGTACGTC. It specifies CASRGDFRRGSYEQYV. This rearrangement joins TRBV2 to TRBJ2-7; possible D gene TRBD2, 6 bases. Germline V gives CDR1 SNHLY, CDR2 FYNNEI. The V gene lost 6 bases and the J gene lost 1 base, with 19 bases spanning the gap. This CDR3 comprises 16 residues.

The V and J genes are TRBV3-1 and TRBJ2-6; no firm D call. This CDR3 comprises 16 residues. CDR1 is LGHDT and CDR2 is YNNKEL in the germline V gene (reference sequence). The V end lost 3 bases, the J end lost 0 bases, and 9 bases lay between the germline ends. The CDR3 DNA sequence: TGTGCCAGCAGCCAGCTATGGAGCTCTGGGGCCAACGTCCTGACTTTC. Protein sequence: CASSQLWSSGANVLTF.

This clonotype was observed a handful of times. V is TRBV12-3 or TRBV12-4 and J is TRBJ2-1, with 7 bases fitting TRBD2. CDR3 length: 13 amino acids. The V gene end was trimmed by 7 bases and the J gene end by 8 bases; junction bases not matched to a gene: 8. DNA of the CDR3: TGTGCCAGCACCCCAGCGGGAAACTATGAGCAGTTCTTC. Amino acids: CASTPAGNYEQFF.

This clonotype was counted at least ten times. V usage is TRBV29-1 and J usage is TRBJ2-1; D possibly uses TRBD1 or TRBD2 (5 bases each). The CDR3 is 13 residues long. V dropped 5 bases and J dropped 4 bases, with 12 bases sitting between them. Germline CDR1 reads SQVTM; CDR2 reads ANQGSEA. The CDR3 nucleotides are TGCAGCGTTCTGAGGGGATCGTACAATGAGCAGTTCTTC. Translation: CSVLRGSYNEQFF.

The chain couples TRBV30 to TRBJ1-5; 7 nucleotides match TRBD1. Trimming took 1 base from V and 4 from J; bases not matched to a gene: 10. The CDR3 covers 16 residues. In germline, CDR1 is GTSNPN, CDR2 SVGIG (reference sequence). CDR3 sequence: CAWSAFPGGSNQPQHF. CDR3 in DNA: TGTGCCTGGAGTGCCTTCCCAGGGGGTTCTAATCAGCCCCAGCATTTT.

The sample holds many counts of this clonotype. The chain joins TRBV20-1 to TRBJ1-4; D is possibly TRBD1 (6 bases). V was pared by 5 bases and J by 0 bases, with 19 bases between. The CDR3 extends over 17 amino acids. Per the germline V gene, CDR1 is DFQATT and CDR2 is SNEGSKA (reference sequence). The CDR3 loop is CSARTPGTPSTNEKLFF. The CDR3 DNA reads TGCAGTGCTCGTACACCCGGGACACCCTCAACTAATGAAAAACTGTTTTTT.

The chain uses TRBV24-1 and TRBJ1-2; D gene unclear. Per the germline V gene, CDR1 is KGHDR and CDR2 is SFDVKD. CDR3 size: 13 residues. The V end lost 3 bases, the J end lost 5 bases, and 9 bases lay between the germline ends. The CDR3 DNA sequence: TGTGCCACCAGTGATAGTCCCTTTTATGGCTACACCTTC. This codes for CATSDSPFYGYTF.

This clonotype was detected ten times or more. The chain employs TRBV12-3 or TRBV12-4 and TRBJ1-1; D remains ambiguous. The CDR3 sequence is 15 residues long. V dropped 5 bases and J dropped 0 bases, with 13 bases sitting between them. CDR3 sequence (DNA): TGTGCCAGCAGTACGGACCTTTGGCTGAACACTGAAGCTTTCTTT. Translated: CASSTDLWLNTEAFF.

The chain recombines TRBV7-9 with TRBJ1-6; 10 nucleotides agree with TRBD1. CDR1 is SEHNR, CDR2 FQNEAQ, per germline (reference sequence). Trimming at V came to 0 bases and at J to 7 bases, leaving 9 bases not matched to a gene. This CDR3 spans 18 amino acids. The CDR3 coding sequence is TGTGCCAGCAGCTTAGCCCGGGGACAGGGGTCCGGGAATTCACCCCTCCACTTT. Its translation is CASSLARGQGSGNSPLHF.

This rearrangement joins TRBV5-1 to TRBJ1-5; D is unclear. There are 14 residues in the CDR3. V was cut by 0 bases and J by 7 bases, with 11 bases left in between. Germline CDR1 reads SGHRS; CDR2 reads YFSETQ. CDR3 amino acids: CASSLEGPQQPQHF. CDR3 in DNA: TGCGCCAGCAGCTTGGAAGGCCCCCAGCAGCCCCAGCATTTT.

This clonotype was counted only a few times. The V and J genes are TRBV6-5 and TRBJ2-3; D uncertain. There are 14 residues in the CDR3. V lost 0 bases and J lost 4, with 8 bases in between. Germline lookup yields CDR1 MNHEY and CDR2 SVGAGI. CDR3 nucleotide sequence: TGTGCCAGCAGTTACTCGAAGGGCGCAGATACGCAGTATTTT. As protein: CASSYSKGADTQYF.

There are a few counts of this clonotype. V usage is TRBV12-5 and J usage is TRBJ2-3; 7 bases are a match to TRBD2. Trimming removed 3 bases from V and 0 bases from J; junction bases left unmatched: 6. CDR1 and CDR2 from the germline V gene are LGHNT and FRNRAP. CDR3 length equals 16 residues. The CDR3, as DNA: TGTGCTAGTGGTTTTGCCTCTAGCGGAAGCACAGATACGCAGTATTTT. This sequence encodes CASGFASSGSTDTQYF.

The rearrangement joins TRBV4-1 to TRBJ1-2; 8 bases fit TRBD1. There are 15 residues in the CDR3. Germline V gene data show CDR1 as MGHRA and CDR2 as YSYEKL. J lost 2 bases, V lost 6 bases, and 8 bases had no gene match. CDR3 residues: CASRTPGGANYGYTF. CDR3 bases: TGCGCCAGCAGGACTCCAGGGGGCGCGAACTATGGCTACACCTTC.

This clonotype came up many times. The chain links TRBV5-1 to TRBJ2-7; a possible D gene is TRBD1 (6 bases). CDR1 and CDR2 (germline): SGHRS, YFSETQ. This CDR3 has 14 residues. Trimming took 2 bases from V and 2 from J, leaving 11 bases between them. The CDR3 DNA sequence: TGCGCCAGCAGCTTAACAGGGTTACCCTACGAGCAGTACGTC. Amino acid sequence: CASSLTGLPYEQYV.

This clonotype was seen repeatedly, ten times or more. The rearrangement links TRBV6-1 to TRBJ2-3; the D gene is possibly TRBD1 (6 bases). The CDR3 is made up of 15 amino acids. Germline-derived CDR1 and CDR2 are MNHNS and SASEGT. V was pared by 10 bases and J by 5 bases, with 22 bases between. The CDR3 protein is CATKPAYRAIDTQYF. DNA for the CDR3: TGTGCCACCAAACCGGCGTACAGGGCGATAGATACGCAGTATTTT.

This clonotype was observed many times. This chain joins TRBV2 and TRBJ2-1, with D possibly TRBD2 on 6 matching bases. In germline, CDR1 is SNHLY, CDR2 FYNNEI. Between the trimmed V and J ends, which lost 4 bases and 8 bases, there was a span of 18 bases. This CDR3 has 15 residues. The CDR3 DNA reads TGTGCCAGCAGTGGACTCGGGACTCCATCGGATGAGCAGTTCTTC. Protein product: CASSGLGTPSDEQFF. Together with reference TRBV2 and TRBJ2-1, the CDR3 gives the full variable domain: EPEVTQTPSHQVTQMGQEVILRCVPISNHLYFYWYRQILGQKVEFLVSFYNNEISEKSEIFDDQFSVERPDGSNFTLKIRSTKLEDSAMYFCASSGLGTPSDEQFFGPGTRLTVL.

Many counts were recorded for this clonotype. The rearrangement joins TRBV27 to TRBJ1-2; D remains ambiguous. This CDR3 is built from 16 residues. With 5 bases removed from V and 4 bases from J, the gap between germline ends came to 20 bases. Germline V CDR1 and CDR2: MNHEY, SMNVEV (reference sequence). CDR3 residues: CASSRHEQWSPYGYTF. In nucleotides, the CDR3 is TGTGCCAGCAGTCGCCATGAACAGTGGAGTCCCTATGGCTACACCTTC.

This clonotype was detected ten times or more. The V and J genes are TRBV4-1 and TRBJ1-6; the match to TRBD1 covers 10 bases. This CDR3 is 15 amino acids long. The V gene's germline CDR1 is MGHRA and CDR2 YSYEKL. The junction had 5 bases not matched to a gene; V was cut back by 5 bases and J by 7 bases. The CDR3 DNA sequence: TGCGCCAGCAGCGAACCGGGACAGGGGAATTCACCCCTCCACTTT. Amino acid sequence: CASSEPGQGNSPLHF.

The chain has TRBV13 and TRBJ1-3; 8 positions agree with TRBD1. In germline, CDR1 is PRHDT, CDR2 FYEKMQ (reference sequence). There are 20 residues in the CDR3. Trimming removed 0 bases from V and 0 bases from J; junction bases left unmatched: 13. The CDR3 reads CASSLGYGEQGVTSGNTIYF. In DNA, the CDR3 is TGTGCCAGCAGCTTAGGGTATGGAGAACAGGGGGTGACCTCTGGAAACACCATATATTTT.

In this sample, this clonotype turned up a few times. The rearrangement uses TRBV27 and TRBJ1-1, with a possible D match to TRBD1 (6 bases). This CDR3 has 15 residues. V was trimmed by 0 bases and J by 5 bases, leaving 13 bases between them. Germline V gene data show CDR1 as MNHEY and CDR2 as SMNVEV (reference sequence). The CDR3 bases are TGTGCCAGCAGTTTATCTTCAGGGGCCGGGACTGAAGCTTTCTTT. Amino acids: CASSLSSGAGTEAFF.

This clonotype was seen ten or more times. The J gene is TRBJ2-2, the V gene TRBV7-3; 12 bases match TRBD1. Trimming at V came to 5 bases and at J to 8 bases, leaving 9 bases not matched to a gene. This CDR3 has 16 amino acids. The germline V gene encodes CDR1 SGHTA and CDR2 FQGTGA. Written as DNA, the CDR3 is TGTGCCAGCAGCCCCGCGGGACAGGGGGCTAGGGGGGAGCTGTTTTTT. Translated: CASSPAGQGARGELFF.

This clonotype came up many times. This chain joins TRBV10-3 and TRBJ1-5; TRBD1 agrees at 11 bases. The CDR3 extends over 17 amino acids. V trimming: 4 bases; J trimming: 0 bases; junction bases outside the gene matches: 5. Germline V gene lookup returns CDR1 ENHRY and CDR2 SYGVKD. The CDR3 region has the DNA TGTGCCATCAGTGGTGGACAGGGGGCATATAGCAATCAGCCCCAGCATTTT. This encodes CAISGGQGAYSNQPQHF.

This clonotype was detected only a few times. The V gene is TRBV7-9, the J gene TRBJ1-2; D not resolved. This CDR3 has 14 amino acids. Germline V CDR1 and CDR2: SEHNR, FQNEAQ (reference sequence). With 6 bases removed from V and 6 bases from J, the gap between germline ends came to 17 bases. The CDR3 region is CASSLTLSGDGYTF. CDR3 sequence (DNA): TGTGCCAGCAGTTTGACCCTTTCTGGCGATGGCTACACCTTC.

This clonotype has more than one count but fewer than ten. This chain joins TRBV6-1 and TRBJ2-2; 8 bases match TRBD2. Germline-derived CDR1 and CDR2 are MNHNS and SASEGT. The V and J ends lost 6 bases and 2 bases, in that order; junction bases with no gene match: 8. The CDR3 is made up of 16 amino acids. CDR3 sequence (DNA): TGTGCCAGCAGGCCTGTAAGCGGGAGAAACACCGGGGAGCTGTTTTTT. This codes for CASRPVSGRNTGELFF.

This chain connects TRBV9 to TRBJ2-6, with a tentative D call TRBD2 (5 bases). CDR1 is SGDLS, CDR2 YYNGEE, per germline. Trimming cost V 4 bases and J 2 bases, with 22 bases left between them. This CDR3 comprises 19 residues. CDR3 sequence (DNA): TGTGCCAGCAGCCCCCGCCGCGGTGACTACCTCCCTGGGGCCAACGTCCTGACTTTC. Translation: CASSPRRGDYLPGANVLTF.